The 16 T cell receptor beta chains below come from one sample, sequenced in a study of control samples from healthy donors and cancer patients. The table came from immunoSEQ multiplex PCR; TCRdb's copy has only in-frame clones and leaves some out. Its clone listing holds fewer than 200,000 clones. Sequenced input: blood. The receptors stem from a woman aged 25 to 39 in good health.

This chain links TRBV19 with TRBJ1-1; no definite D call. The CDR3 extends over 15 amino acids. Germline values: CDR1 LNHDA, CDR2 SQIVND (reference sequence). The ends were cut back, 1 base at V and 0 bases at J, with 9 bases in the middle. CDR3 coding DNA: TGTGCCAGTAGTATAGCCAACATAATGAACACTGAAGCTTTCTTT. This gives the protein CASSIANIMNTEAFF. Full variable domain (outside the CDR3, taken from reference TRBV19 and TRBJ1-1): DGGITQSPKYLFRKEGQNVTLSCEQNLNHDAMYWYRQDPGQGLRLIYYSQIVNDFQKGDIAEGYSVSREKKESFPLTVTSAQKNPTAFYLCASSIANIMNTEAFFGQGTRLTVV.

The V call is TRBV6-5, the J call TRBJ1-1; D is ambiguous. Germline V gives CDR1 MNHEY, CDR2 SVGAGI. V was clipped by 7 bases and J by 8 bases, with 14 bases between them. The CDR3 has 12 residues. This chain's CDR3 is CASNLEIDEAFF. CDR3 nucleotides: TGTGCCAGCAACCTGGAGATAGACGAAGCTTTCTTT.

J is TRBJ2-5 and V is TRBV28; 9 bases are shared with TRBD2. There are 15 residues in the CDR3. V lost 6 bases, J lost 5 bases, and 10 bases stayed unmatched. CDR1 is MDHEN, CDR2 SYDVKM, per germline. The DNA of the CDR3 is TGTGCCAGCAGATTGGGACTAGCCGGTATGGAGACCCAGTACTTC. It translates to CASRLGLAGMETQYF.

This sequence joins TRBV25-1 and TRBJ1-6, with D unresolved. The ends were cut back, 4 bases at V and 9 bases at J, with 16 bases in the middle. The CDR3 sequence is 15 residues long. Germline CDR1 is MGHDK and CDR2 is SYGVNS. In nucleotides, the CDR3 is TGTGCCAGCAGTGTGGGAGTGGGGTTGCGTTCACCCCTCCACTTT. Its translation is CASSVGVGLRSPLHF.

The chain has TRBV6-6 and TRBJ2-1; 14 positions agree with TRBD2. Losses at the gene ends were 10 bases for V and 10 bases for J; bases not matched to a gene: 9. The CDR3 has 14 residues. CDR1 is MNHNY, CDR2 SVGAGI, per germline (reference sequence). The CDR3 reads CATRLAGGPGEQFF. For the CDR3, the DNA is TGTGCCACCAGACTAGCGGGGGGGCCGGGCGAGCAGTTCTTC.

In nucleotides, the CDR3 is TGTGCCAGCAACCTCGGGGTTAATTCACCCCTCCACTTT. The encoded protein is CASNLGVNSPLHF. This chain links TRBV5-4 with TRBJ1-6, with no clear D. CDR1 is SGHNT, CDR2 YYREEE, per germline (reference sequence). V was shortened by 6 bases and J by 6 bases, with 10 bases between the two germline ends. This CDR3 has 13 residues.

The rearrangement uses TRBV5-1 and TRBJ1-2; 9 bases line up with TRBD1. The CDR3 runs to 16 residues. CDR1 and CDR2 (germline): SGHRS, YFSETQ. V lost 3 bases, J lost 1 base, and 7 bases stayed unmatched. DNA of the CDR3: TGCGCCAGCAGCTCCTTGACAGGGGGTCTTAACTATGGCTACACCTTC. Its translation is CASSSLTGGLNYGYTF.

The chain recombines TRBV27 with TRBJ2-1; 9 nucleotides line up with TRBD2. The CDR3 extends over 18 amino acids. Germline trimming cut 2 bases from V and 7 bases from J; bases unmatched to any gene: 15. The germline CDR1 and CDR2 sequences are MNHEY and SMNVEV (reference sequence). The CDR3 nucleotides read TGTGCCAGCAGTTTACGGGTTGGCGGGGGGGCCGGAAGGAATGAGCAGTTCTTC. This encodes CASSLRVGGGAGRNEQFF.

V is TRBV25-1 and J is TRBJ2-3, with 9 bases aligning to TRBD2. This CDR3 is 15 amino acids long. Germline loops: CDR1 MGHDK, CDR2 SYGVNS. V was clipped by 3 bases and J by 9 bases; unmatched bases: 10. As DNA, the CDR3 is TGTGCCAGCAGTGATGGGGCGGGGGGGCCTAAAACGCAGTATTTT. It yields the protein CASSDGAGGPKTQYF.

The chain combines TRBV28 with TRBJ2-7; no firm D call. V dropped 1 base and J dropped 0 bases, with 19 bases sitting between them. Germline values: CDR1 MDHEN, CDR2 SYDVKM. CDR3 length: 18 amino acids. The CDR3 region is CASSLSLRVTESSYEQYF. CDR3 DNA sequence: TGTGCCAGCAGTTTATCCCTACGGGTCACAGAGAGCTCCTACGAGCAGTACTTC. The full variable domain, in which reference TRBV28 and TRBJ2-7 provide the parts outside the CDR3, is DVKVTQSSRYLVKRTGEKVFLECVQDMDHENMFWYRQDPGLGLRLIYFSYDVKMKEKGDIPEGYSVSREKKERFSLILESASTNQTSMYLCASSLSLRVTESSYEQYFGPGTRLTVT.

J is TRBJ2-2 and V is TRBV19; D not resolved. Germline-derived CDR1 and CDR2 are LNHDA and SQIVND (reference sequence). This CDR3 is built from 13 residues. The ends were cut back, 0 bases at V and 2 bases at J, with 1 base in the middle. CDR3 sequence reads: CASSIENTGELFF. CDR3 bases: TGTGCCAGTAGTATAGAAAACACCGGGGAGCTGTTTTTT.

The chain couples TRBV3-1 (or the pseudogene TRBV3-2) to TRBJ2-2, with 10 bases fitting TRBD2. V lost 9 bases, J lost 5 bases, and 6 bases stayed unmatched. Looked up from germline, CDR1 is LGHDT and CDR2 is YNNKEL (reference sequence). The CDR3 spans 14 residues. In DNA, the CDR3 is TGTGCCAGTAATGGACTAGCGGAAACCGGGGAGCTGTTTTTT. The encoded protein is CASNGLAETGELFF.

The J gene is TRBJ2-7, the V gene TRBV29-1, with 8 bases aligning to TRBD1. This CDR3 spans 16 amino acids. The junction had 13 bases not matched to a gene; V was cut back by 6 bases and J by 0 bases. CDR1 and CDR2 (germline): SQVTM, ANQGSEA. The CDR3 is CSVGRAQGASSYEQYF. In DNA, the CDR3 is TGCAGCGTGGGAAGGGCTCAGGGGGCGAGCTCCTACGAGCAGTACTTC.

For the CDR3, the DNA is TGTGCCAGCACTCGTGGCTCGCTAGCGGGGCTCGAGCAGTACTTC. Protein sequence: CASTRGSLAGLEQYF. The genes are TRBV7-8 and TRBJ2-7, with 9 bases lining up with TRBD2. Per the germline V gene, CDR1 is SGHVS and CDR2 is FQNEAQ. The V and J ends lost 7 bases and 6 bases, in that order; junction bases with no gene match: 13. The CDR3 contains 15 residues.

This rearrangement joins TRBV13 to TRBJ1-6; the D is unclear. This CDR3 comprises 14 residues. V lost 5 bases and J lost 6, with 11 bases in between. The germline V gene encodes CDR1 PRHDT and CDR2 FYEKMQ (reference sequence). The CDR3 sequence is CASSPQPINSPLHF. The CDR3 nucleotides read TGTGCCAGCAGCCCCCAGCCGATTAATTCACCCCTCCACTTT.

CDR3 amino acids: CASRKWGVDYGYTF. The CDR3 DNA sequence: TGTGCCAGCAGAAAGTGGGGGGTAGACTATGGCTACACCTTC. V and J are TRBV6-6 and TRBJ1-2; D may be TRBD1 (5 bases). Trimming took 6 bases from V and 3 from J, leaving 14 bases between them. Germline values: CDR1 MNHNY, CDR2 SVGAGI (reference sequence). The CDR3 is made up of 14 amino acids.